This entry features one T cell receptor (beta chain) sequence. The method was immunoSEQ multiplex PCR; TCRdb's version includes in-frame clones alone and lacks a portion of them. Seen here are approximately 83,000 clones, around 93% observed once, and the top ten hold less than 2.5%. The CDR3 spans 14 residues. Germline loops: CDR1 LNHDA, CDR2 SQIVND (reference sequence). J lost 5 bases, V lost 5 bases, and 8 bases had no gene match. This entry belongs to a study of T cell changes during pregnancy in multiple sclerosis. The sequencing used peripheral blood, collected in the third trimester of pregnancy. V gene TRBV19 combines with J gene TRBJ1-2; 7 positions agree with TRBD1. This receptor was identified in a female donor with multiple sclerosis, enrolled in a pregnancy study. CDR3 residues: CASSLTGQLYGYTF. DNA of the CDR3: TGTGCCAGTAGTTTGACGGGACAGCTGTATGGCTACACCTTC.